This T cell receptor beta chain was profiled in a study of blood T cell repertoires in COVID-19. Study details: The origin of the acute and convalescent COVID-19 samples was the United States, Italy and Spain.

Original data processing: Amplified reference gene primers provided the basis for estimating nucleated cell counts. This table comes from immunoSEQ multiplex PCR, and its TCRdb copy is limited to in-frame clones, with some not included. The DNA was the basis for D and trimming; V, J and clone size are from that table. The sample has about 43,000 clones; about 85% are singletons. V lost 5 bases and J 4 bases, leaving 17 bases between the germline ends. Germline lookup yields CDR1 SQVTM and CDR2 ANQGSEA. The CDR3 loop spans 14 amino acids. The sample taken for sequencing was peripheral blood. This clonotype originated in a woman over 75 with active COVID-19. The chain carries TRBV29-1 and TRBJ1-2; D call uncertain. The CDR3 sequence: CSVQEDVVGYGYTF. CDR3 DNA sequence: TGCAGCGTTCAGGAGGACGTAGTAGGCTATGGCTACACCTTC.